The 4 T cell receptor beta chains presented below share a single source sample, sequenced in a study of T cell repertoires in cytomegalovirus infection. Each CDR3 protein is one row after TCRdb ran MiXCR on the reads. Counted here are just under 300,000 distinct CDR3 sequences, about a tenth occurring once; the ten biggest clones make up 2% to 3%. The sequenced sample was PBMCs. The receptors come from a human donor in good health (CMV status not recorded). Some clones in this sample may be carry-over from other donors' samples.

The V gene is TRBV2, the J gene TRBJ1-2; D unresolved. Trimming left V 6 bases short and J 3 bases short, with 11 bases between. The germline V gene encodes CDR1 SNHLY and CDR2 FYNNEI. The CDR3 is 13 amino acids. The CDR3 spells CASREPGDYGYTF. The CDR3 DNA is TGTGCCAGCAGAGAACCCGGGGACTATGGCTACACCTTC.

The gene calls are TRBV6-5 and TRBJ2-5; D may be TRBD2 (6 bases). This CDR3 has 14 amino acids. V dropped 0 bases and J dropped 5 bases, with 10 bases sitting between them. Germline lookup yields CDR1 MNHEY and CDR2 SVGAGI. DNA for the CDR3: TGTGCCAGCAGTTACTCGGAGGGATGGGAGACCCAGTACTTC. As protein: CASSYSEGWETQYF.

This chain joins TRBV24-1 and TRBJ2-1; 9 bases are a match to TRBD1. The V segment lost 7 bases and the J segment 7 bases; nucleotides outside the gene matches: 22. Germline V gene data show CDR1 as KGHDR and CDR2 as SFDVKD. This CDR3 is 19 amino acids long. CDR3: CATRRPGQGILSPENEQFF. The CDR3 nucleotides are TGTGCCACCAGGAGGCCGGGACAGGGTATCTTGTCTCCGGAGAATGAGCAGTTCTTC.

The chain carries TRBV28 and TRBJ1-2; maybe TRBD1 (5 bases). This CDR3 has 13 amino acids. Germline assignment: CDR1 MDHEN and CDR2 SYDVKM. V was pared by 7 bases and J by 0 bases, with 9 bases between. The CDR3 is CASKGAPNYGYTF. CDR3 bases: TGTGCCAGCAAAGGGGCTCCTAACTATGGCTACACCTTC.